Below are 4 T cell receptor beta chains sequenced from a single sample in a study of identical twins. TCRdb redid the calling of the 5' RACE reads with MiXCR, one entry per CDR3 protein. The sample contains 1.5 million to 2 million distinct CDR3 sequences, under 35% of which appear only once. Sequencing was performed on cord blood. Receptors originate from a newborn girl in good health.

A word on this clonotype: The junction departs from the called germline gene at one end, perhaps through a read error. The chain has TRBV29-1 and TRBJ2-3; 8 bases are a match to TRBD1. Germline lookup yields CDR1 SQVTM and CDR2 ANQGSEA. This CDR3 is 15 amino acids long. CDR3 residues: CSVLITGGGTDTRYF. CDR3 DNA sequence: TGCAGCGTTCTAATTACAGGGGGTGGCACAGATACGCGGTATTTT.

The chain joins TRBV27 to TRBJ1-2; tentatively, D is TRBD1 (5 bases). Trimming removed 3 bases from V and 4 bases from J, with 15 bases in between. From germline, CDR1 is MNHEY and CDR2 SMNVEV (reference sequence). This CDR3 has 15 amino acids. The CDR3 protein is CASSFVRGSSYGYTF. The CDR3 bases are TGTGCCAGCAGTTTCGTGCGGGGCTCTAGCTATGGCTACACCTTC.

The table lists this clonotype with many counts. This chain uses TRBV28 with TRBJ2-5; D may be TRBD2 (6 bases). The germline gives CDR1 MDHEN, CDR2 SYDVKM. V lost 5 bases and J 0 bases, leaving 13 bases between the germline ends. This CDR3 comprises 15 residues. The CDR3 nucleotides are TGTGCCAGCAGTCCGACTAGGGCGTACCAAGAGACCCAGTACTTC. This gives the protein CASSPTRAYQETQYF.

This clonotype was detected a few times. The chain employs TRBV5-5 and TRBJ2-3; possible D gene TRBD2, 6 bases. The CDR3 is made up of 16 amino acids. Per germline, CDR1 SGHKS and CDR2 YYEKEE (reference sequence). The V end was cut by 4 bases, the J end by 3 bases, with 18 bases between. The CDR3 here is CASSPIVWGETDTQYF. CDR3 DNA: TGTGCCAGCAGCCCGATCGTTTGGGGGGAGACAGATACGCAGTATTTT.